This note documents a single T cell receptor beta chain sequence. Its antigen is unidentified. This record belongs to a study of regulatory T cells. Amplification used 52 TRBV primers and 13 TRBJ primers. Measured with immunoSEQ multiplex PCR; TCRdb has only the in-frame clones, and not every one. The table records approximately 31,000 clones, over 85% of them present only once. The germline CDR1 and CDR2 sequences are MDHEN and SYDVKM. The length of the CDR3 is 14 residues. V lost 3 bases, J lost 10 bases, and 16 bases lay in between. Study-wide points: In CD3G-deficient patients, conventional CD4+ T cells were enriched for hydrophobic CDR3 residues at positions 6 and 7.

The sequencing input was conventional CD4+ T cells sorted from blood. This TCR was recovered from a child aged 2-15 years with CD3G deficiency. The chain employs TRBV28 and TRBJ2-1; D call uncertain. For the CDR3, the DNA is TGTGCCAGCAGTTTGCTCGCCCGCTTGCCAGAGCAGTTCTTC. The encoded protein is CASSLLARLPEQFF.